Sequencing of this T cell receptor (beta chain) was carried out in a study of prognosis after radiotherapy for stage I lung cancer. Study as a whole: The authors enrolled stage I non-small cell lung cancer patients between 2018 and early 2019.

V was trimmed by 4 bases and J by 9 bases, leaving 22 bases between them. Germline assignment: CDR1 LNHDA and CDR2 SQIVND (reference sequence). CDR3 size: 16 residues. This clonotype was recorded at least ten times. A draw of about 6 milliliters of peripheral blood took place at each of two time points. CDR3 of TCR beta was amplified from genomic DNA via a two-round multiplex PCR. The use of primers specific to each TRBV and TRBJ gene characterized first-round PCR. A single record per CDR3 protein comes from TCRdb applying MiXCR to the multiplex PCR reads. The table records around 19,000 distinct CDR3 sequences, 44% of them present only once.

The J gene is TRBJ2-1, the V gene TRBV19, with D perhaps TRBD2 (6 bases). The specimen was PBMCs, collected before or after stereotactic body radiation therapy (not recorded which). This sequence originates from a donor of 50 years or more with non-small cell lung cancer. The CDR3 DNA follows: TGTGCCAGTAGTAGCGCGGGGCTCGAGCCTCCGGTTGAGCAGTTCTTC. Amino acids: CASSSAGLEPPVEQFF.